The 10 T cell receptor beta chains presented below share a single source sample, sequenced in a study of cytomegalovirus exposure and HLA in healthy donors. The study ran its PCR with 60 Vbeta and 13 Jbeta primers. TCRdb's table, derived via immunoSEQ multiplex PCR, lists solely in-frame clones and lacks some. There are some 130,000 clones in the sample; just over 70% occur only once, and about 2.4% lies in the top ten. Source material: PBMCs. These receptors all stem from a woman in her fifties or sixties in good health and CMV-seropositive.

The chain couples TRBV10-2 to TRBJ2-7; perhaps TRBD1 as D (6 bases). V gave up 6 bases and J gave up 3 bases, with 15 bases separating them. Per the germline V gene, CDR1 is WSHSY and CDR2 is SAAADI. This CDR3 is built from 14 residues. In DNA form, the CDR3 reads TGCGCCAGCAGAGACCCGGGACACTACTACGAGCAGTACTTC. The encoded protein is CASRDPGHYYEQYF.

This chain connects TRBV5-4 to TRBJ2-7; no reliable D call. The CDR3 covers 13 residues. Per the germline V gene, CDR1 is SGHNT and CDR2 is YYREEE (reference sequence). Trimming pared 0 bases from V and 3 bases from J, leaving 7 bases between. This CDR3 is CASSLVGGYEQYF. The CDR3, as DNA: TGTGCCAGCAGCTTGGTAGGCGGCTACGAGCAGTACTTC.

In this sample, this clone turned up once. This rearrangement joins TRBV10-3 to TRBJ1-5; 7 bases fit TRBD1. The ends lost 10 bases at V and 6 bases at J; junction bases unmatched: 9. The length of the CDR3 is 13 residues. Germline CDR1 and CDR2: ENHRY and SYGVKD. CDR3 DNA sequence: TGTGCCACCACAGGGGAAAGAGGTCAGCCCCAGCATTTT. It specifies CATTGERGQPQHF.

This clone was detected only a few times. The V and J genes are TRBV25-1 and TRBJ2-7; 11 positions agree with TRBD2. In germline, CDR1 is MGHDK, CDR2 SYGVNS. This CDR3 contains 14 residues. V was clipped by 5 bases and J by 5 bases; unmatched bases: 5. The DNA of the CDR3 is TGTGCCAGCAGTCTAGCGGGGGGCGAGGACGAGCAGTACTTC. This translates into CASSLAGGEDEQYF.

This rearrangement joins TRBV10-3 to TRBJ1-4; 9 bases line up with TRBD1. This CDR3 region has 17 residues. The germline gives CDR1 ENHRY, CDR2 SYGVKD. The V segment lost 0 bases and the J segment 8 bases; nucleotides outside the gene matches: 10. CDR3 in DNA: TGTGCCATCAGTGAGTCGACAGGGGGTAACTTAATAGAAAAACTGTTTTTT. Its protein is CAISESTGGNLIEKLFF.

The chain links TRBV7-6 to TRBJ1-2; TRBD1 matches 8 bases. The V gene end was trimmed by 5 bases and the J gene end by 8 bases; junction bases not matched to a gene: 7. The CDR3 spans 13 residues. Germline CDR1 SGHVS, CDR2 FNYEAQ. This CDR3 reads CASSLAGGAGYTF. In DNA form, the CDR3 reads TGTGCCAGCAGCCTCGCAGGGGGCGCAGGCTACACCTTC.

V gene TRBV7-6 combines with J gene TRBJ2-5, with TRBD2 identical over 7 bases. This CDR3 has 16 residues. CDR1 is SGHVS, CDR2 FNYEAQ, per germline. V shed 0 bases, J shed 4 bases, and the junction held 8 bases outside the gene matches. The CDR3 DNA reads as TGTGCCAGCAGCTTAGCGCGAGCGGGGAGGGCAGAGACCCAGTACTTC. It translates to CASSLARAGRAETQYF.

The sample holds a few counts of this clone. The chain joins TRBV5-8 to TRBJ1-1; perhaps TRBD1 as D (5 bases). This CDR3 has 14 residues. The germline V gene has CDR1 SGHTS and CDR2 YDEGEE. V lost 3 bases to trimming and J lost 0 bases, with 9 bases between them. For the CDR3, the DNA is TGTGCCAGCAGCTGGGGACTTATGAACACTGAAGCTTTCTTT. Its translation: CASSWGLMNTEAFF.

To note about this clone: Other DNA sequences of this sample code for an identical CDR3. This chain uses TRBV5-1 with TRBJ1-5; no firm D call. Between the trimmed V and J ends, which lost 2 bases and 1 base, there was a span of 7 bases. The CDR3 consists of 14 residues. Germline V gene sequence: CDR1 SGHRS, CDR2 YFSETQ. CDR3 in DNA: TGCGCCAGCAGCTTAGGAGGGAGCAATCAGCCCCAGCATTTT. Protein: CASSLGGSNQPQHF.

In the case of this clone: Within the sample, other DNA sequences also encode this same CDR3. The V gene is TRBV5-1, the J gene TRBJ2-1; perhaps TRBD1 as D (6 bases). The CDR3 has 15 amino acids. Per the germline V gene, CDR1 is SGHRS and CDR2 is YFSETQ. The V end lost 4 bases, the J end lost 0 bases, and 11 bases lay between the germline ends. CDR3 sequence: CASSLGQSSYNEQFF. The CDR3 nucleotides read TGCGCCAGCAGCCTTGGACAGAGCTCCTACAATGAGCAGTTCTTC.